These 3 T cell receptor beta chains were all obtained from the same sample, sequenced in a study of blood T cell repertoires in COVID-19. Only in-frame clones appear in the TCRdb table, and some are missing; sequencing was by immunoSEQ multiplex PCR. The sample includes about 98,000 clones, about 87% seen only once; the top ten take about 3%. Sequences were obtained from peripheral blood. The receptors were sampled from a man aged 50-59 years with active or convalescent COVID-19.

The CDR3 is CASSPNDRAGETQYF. Here the CDR3 DNA reads TGTGCCAGCTCACCTAATGACAGGGCGGGGGAGACCCAGTACTTC. The chain is built from TRBV18 and TRBJ2-5; D perhaps matches TRBD1 (7 bases). Germline CDR1 is KGHSH and CDR2 is LQKENI. Trimming took off 3 bases at V and 5 bases at J, with 16 bases between the two ends. The CDR3 is 15 amino acids.

The chain has TRBV2 and TRBJ2-6; D might be TRBD2 (5 bases). V lost 9 bases to trimming and J lost 0 bases, with 9 bases between them. The CDR3 runs 14 residues. The germline CDR1 and CDR2 sequences are SNHLY and FYNNEI. This CDR3 is CASGEFSGANVLTF. The CDR3 nucleotides are TGTGCCAGTGGGGAGTTCTCTGGGGCCAACGTCCTGACTTTC.

The V gene is TRBV10-3, the J gene TRBJ2-7; D possibly corresponds to TRBD1 (5 bases). The germline CDR1 and CDR2 sequences are ENHRY and SYGVKD. The ends were cut back, 4 bases at V and 1 base at J, with 5 bases in the middle. The CDR3 is made up of 12 amino acids. CDR3 coding DNA: TGTGCCATCAGTGGACAGTCCTACGAGCAGTACTTC. Amino acid sequence: CAISGQSYEQYF.